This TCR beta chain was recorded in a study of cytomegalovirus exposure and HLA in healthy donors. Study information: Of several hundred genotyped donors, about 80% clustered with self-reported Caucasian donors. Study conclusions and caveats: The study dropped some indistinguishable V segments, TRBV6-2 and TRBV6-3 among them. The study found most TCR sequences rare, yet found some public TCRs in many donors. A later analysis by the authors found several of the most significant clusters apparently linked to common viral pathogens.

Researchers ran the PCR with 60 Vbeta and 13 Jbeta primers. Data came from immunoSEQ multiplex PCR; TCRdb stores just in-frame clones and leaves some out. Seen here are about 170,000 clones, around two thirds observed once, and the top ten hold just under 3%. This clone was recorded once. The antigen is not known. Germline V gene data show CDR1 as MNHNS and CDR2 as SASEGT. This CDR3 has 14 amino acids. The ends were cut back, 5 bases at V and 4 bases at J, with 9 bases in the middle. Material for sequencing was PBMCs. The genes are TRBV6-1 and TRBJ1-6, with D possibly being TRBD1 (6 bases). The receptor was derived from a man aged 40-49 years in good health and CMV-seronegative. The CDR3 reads CASSWGPYNSPLHF. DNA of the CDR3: TGTGCCAGCAGTTGGGGGCCTTATAATTCACCCCTCCACTTT.